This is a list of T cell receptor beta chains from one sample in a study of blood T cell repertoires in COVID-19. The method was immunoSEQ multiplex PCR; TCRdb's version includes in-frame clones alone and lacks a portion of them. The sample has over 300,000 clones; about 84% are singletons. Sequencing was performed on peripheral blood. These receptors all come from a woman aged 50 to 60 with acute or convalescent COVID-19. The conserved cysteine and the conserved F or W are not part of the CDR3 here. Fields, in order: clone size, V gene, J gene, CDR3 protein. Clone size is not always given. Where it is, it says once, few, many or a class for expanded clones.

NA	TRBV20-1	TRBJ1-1	SASGQGVLNTEAF
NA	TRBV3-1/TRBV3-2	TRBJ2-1	ASSRLSSYNEQF
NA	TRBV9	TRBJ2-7	ASSAGTDYEQY
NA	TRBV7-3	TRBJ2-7	ASSPSSLDRVSHEQY
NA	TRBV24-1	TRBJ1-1	ATSDSSGGGLSIRAF
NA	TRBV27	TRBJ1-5	ASSSGVGQPQH
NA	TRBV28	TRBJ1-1	ASSLGHMNTEAF
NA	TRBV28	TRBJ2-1	ASTTPLLAGGRNEQF
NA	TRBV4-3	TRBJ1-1	ASSQIIRDKDRDTEAF
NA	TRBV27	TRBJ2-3	ASSDRGRLRDTQY
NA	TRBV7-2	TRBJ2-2	ASSFLDTDTGELF
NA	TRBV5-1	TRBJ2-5	ASSPGGYSKETQY
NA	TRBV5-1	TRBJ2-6	ASSLEGSLGSGANVLT
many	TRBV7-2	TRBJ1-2	ASSLGTGSYGYT
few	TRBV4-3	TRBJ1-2	ASSQGRGYT
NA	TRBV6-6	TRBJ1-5	ATKRGGQPQH
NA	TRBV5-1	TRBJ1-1	ASSITGGTTEAF
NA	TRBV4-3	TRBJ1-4	ASSQAGRGGSEKLF
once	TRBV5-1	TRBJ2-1	ASSQKVRGAISSYSEQF
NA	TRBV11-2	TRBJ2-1	ASSLSSRYEQF
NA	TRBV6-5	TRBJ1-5	ASSYSGDYNQPQH
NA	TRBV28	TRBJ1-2	ASWTGSGLGGYT
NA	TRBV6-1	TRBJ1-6	ASSPRQSYNSPLH
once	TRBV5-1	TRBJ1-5	ASSLGTGGFQPQH
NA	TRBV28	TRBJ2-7	ASSFPRGSWNYEQY
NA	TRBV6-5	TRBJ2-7	ASRKDTAYEQY
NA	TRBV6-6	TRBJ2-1	ASTVSGTRINEQF
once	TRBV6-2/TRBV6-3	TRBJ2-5	ASSSPEAPRRETQY
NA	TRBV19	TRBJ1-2	ASMDRAGYGYT
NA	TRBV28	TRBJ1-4	ASSLAGGAGEKLF
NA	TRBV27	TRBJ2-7	ASSPLAGGMEQY
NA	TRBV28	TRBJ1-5	ASSPRQGARQPQH
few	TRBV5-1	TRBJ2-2	ASSPDRGYTGELF
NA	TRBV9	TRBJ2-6	ASSPGTGERSGANVLT
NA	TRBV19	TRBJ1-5	ASSIIRQGANQPQH
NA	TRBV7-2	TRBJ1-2	ASSKYLSTANYGYT
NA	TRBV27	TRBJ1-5	ASSFGPPGSNQPQH
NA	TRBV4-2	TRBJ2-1	ASSRRLADPYNEQF
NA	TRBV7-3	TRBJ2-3	ASSLVGSGTDTQY